These 17 T cell receptor beta chains were sequenced from one sample in a study of blood T cells in healthy people across ages. Primed by a sample-barcoded 5' primer and a J-beta primer mix, a second PCR proceeded for roughly 6 to 12 cycles. TCRdb analysed the 5' RACE reads with MiXCR anew, one entry per CDR3 protein. The table shows about 1.1 million distinct CDR3 sequences, with around two fifths occurring only once. The sequencing sample was made of blood. All receptors derive from a man between 18 and 29 years old in good health.

The chain has TRBV24-1 and TRBJ2-2, with D tentatively TRBD2 (5 bases). The germline V and J ends were trimmed by 3 bases and 1 base, with 14 bases remaining between them. The germline CDR1 and CDR2 sequences are KGHDR and SFDVKD. This CDR3 has 17 amino acids. The CDR3 coding sequence is TGTGCCACCAGTGATCGCTCCGACTACCTGAACACCGGGGAGCTGTTTTTT. Encoded protein: CATSDRSDYLNTGELFF.

V and J are TRBV7-2 and TRBJ2-3; D is tentatively TRBD1 or TRBD2 (5 bases each). Germline loops: CDR1 SGHTA, CDR2 FQGNSA. Trimming left V 2 bases short and J 6 bases short, with 15 bases between. The CDR3 length is 15 residues. In DNA form, the CDR3 reads TGTGCCAGCAGCTTACAGACCGAGTGGGGGGATACGCAGTATTTT. This gives the protein CASSLQTEWGDTQYF.

The J gene is TRBJ1-2, the V gene TRBV29-1; tentatively, D is TRBD1 (6 bases). Per the germline V gene, CDR1 is SQVTM and CDR2 is ANQGSEA. The CDR3 spans 13 residues. The ends were cut back, 7 bases at V and 0 bases at J, with 12 bases in the middle. CDR3 region: CSARDTSNYGYTF. The CDR3 bases are TGCAGCGCGCGGGACACTTCTAACTATGGCTACACCTTC.

This clonotype was found a few times. The chain links TRBV4-2 to TRBJ1-6; perhaps TRBD1 as D (5 bases). Germline loops: CDR1 LGHNA, CDR2 YNFKEQ. Trimming took off 4 bases at V and 5 bases at J, with 12 bases between the two ends. CDR3 length: 15 residues. CDR3 region: CASSPSETDNSPLHF. Written as DNA, the CDR3 is TGTGCCAGCAGCCCCTCGGAGACAGATAATTCACCCCTCCACTTT.

The chain employs TRBV6-5 and TRBJ2-1; D is possibly TRBD2 (6 bases). V was cut by 4 bases and J by 9 bases, with 22 bases left in between. The germline V gene encodes CDR1 MNHEY and CDR2 SVGAGI. The CDR3 is 16 amino acids. In DNA, the CDR3 is TGTGCCAGCAGTTCCCCGGGACTTCGCGCTTTCAGTGAGCAGTTCTTC. Amino acid sequence: CASSSPGLRAFSEQFF.

At least ten counts were recorded for this clonotype. The V call is TRBV10-3, the J call TRBJ1-5; the D gene is possibly TRBD1 (5 bases). V shed 2 bases and J shed 5 bases, with 16 bases lying between them. Germline loops: CDR1 ENHRY, CDR2 SYGVKD. The CDR3 is 16 residues long. The CDR3 is CAISEGIGRVHQPQHF. CDR3 nucleotides: TGTGCCATCAGTGAGGGAATCGGCAGGGTACATCAGCCCCAGCATTTT.

The table lists this clonotype with a few counts. The V call is TRBV7-2, the J call TRBJ1-5; 8 bases align to TRBD1. CDR1 and CDR2 from the germline V gene are SGHTA and FQGNSA. The CDR3 sequence is 14 residues long. The V gene end was trimmed by 2 bases and the J gene end by 5 bases; junction bases not matched to a gene: 2. CDR3 DNA: TGTGCCAGCAGCTTAATGACAGGGGATCAGCCCCAGCATTTT. Translated, it gives CASSLMTGDQPQHF.

The chain employs TRBV25-1 and TRBJ1-4; possibly TRBD1 for D (6 bases). The CDR3 extends over 17 amino acids. The ends were cut back, 4 bases at V and 4 bases at J, with 19 bases in the middle. In germline, CDR1 is MGHDK, CDR2 SYGVNS. DNA of the CDR3: TGTGCCAGCAGTGGTACGACGGACAGACTATTTAATGAAAAACTGTTTTTT. Translating it yields CASSGTTDRLFNEKLFF.

The chain couples TRBV10-3 to TRBJ1-5, with 8 bases that match TRBD1. The germline gives CDR1 ENHRY, CDR2 SYGVKD. V was pared by 6 bases and J by 3 bases, with 7 bases of the junction left unmatched. The CDR3 length is 15 residues. The CDR3 region has the DNA TGTGCCATCAGCCCGGGACAGGACTCCAATCAGCCCCAGCATTTT. Its protein is CAISPGQDSNQPQHF.

The gene calls are TRBV20-1 and TRBJ2-3; D perhaps matches TRBD2 (7 bases). V was shortened by 3 bases and J by 2 bases, with 12 bases between the two germline ends. The CDR3 extends over 14 amino acids. Germline CDR1 DFQATT, CDR2 SNEGSKA (reference sequence). As DNA, the CDR3 is TGCAGTGCTAGGAAGGGGGGGTCCACAGATACGCAGTATTTT. As protein: CSARKGGSTDTQYF.

This clonotype was found a few times. The rearrangement joins TRBV12-3 or TRBV12-4 to TRBJ1-4; D is ambiguous. Trimming took 8 bases from V and 8 from J, leaving 6 bases between them. This CDR3 has 10 amino acids. Here the CDR3 reads CASSLEKLFF. For the CDR3, the DNA is TGTGCCAGCTCCCTGGAAAAACTGTTTTTT.

In this sample, this clonotype turned up a few times. The rearrangement joins TRBV7-2 to TRBJ2-7, with D perhaps TRBD1 (6 bases). V was clipped by 1 base and J by 2 bases, with 9 bases between them. The CDR3 is made up of 14 amino acids. Germline CDR1 is SGHTA and CDR2 is FQGNSA. The CDR3 region is CASSLDRVPYEQYF. The CDR3 bases are TGTGCCAGCAGCTTAGACAGGGTGCCCTACGAGCAGTACTTC.

This clonotype turned up a few times. The chain couples TRBV12-3 or TRBV12-4 to TRBJ1-2, with D possibly TRBD1 on 5 matching bases. CDR3 size: 14 residues. V was trimmed by 7 bases and J by 3 bases, leaving 15 bases between them. In nucleotides, the CDR3 is TGTGCCAGCAACCCGGGACCCTACGACTATGGCTACACCTTC. It is translated as CASNPGPYDYGYTF.

This rearrangement joins TRBV12-3 or TRBV12-4 to TRBJ1-1; no firm D call. The CDR3 loop spans 13 amino acids. Trimming took 3 bases from V and 8 from J, leaving 13 bases between them. The CDR3 region is CASSFSENEEAFF. The CDR3 DNA reads as TGTGCCAGCAGTTTTTCGGAGAACGAAGAAGCTTTCTTT.

The V gene is TRBV7-2, the J gene TRBJ2-5; tentatively, D is TRBD1 (6 bases). The CDR3 is 15 amino acids. Germline values: CDR1 SGHTA, CDR2 FQGNSA. V lost 2 bases, J lost 5 bases, and 15 bases lay in between. The CDR3 sequence: CASSLQQGKVETQYF. DNA of the CDR3: TGTGCCAGCAGCTTACAACAGGGAAAAGTGGAGACCCAGTACTTC.

V usage is TRBV14 and J usage is TRBJ1-4; the D gene is possibly TRBD1 (5 bases). CDR1 and CDR2 (germline): SGHDN, FVKESK. With 0 bases removed from V and 10 bases from J, the gap between germline ends came to 9 bases. The CDR3 totals 13 residues. The CDR3, as DNA: TGTGCCAGCAGCCAAGACCGGGACGGAAAACTGTTTTTT. As protein: CASSQDRDGKLFF.

In its sample, this clonotype was seen a few times. V gene TRBV7-9 combines with J gene TRBJ1-2; no clear D. The CDR3 covers 13 residues. The ends were cut back, 5 bases at V and 0 bases at J, with 7 bases in the middle. Germline assignment: CDR1 SEHNR and CDR2 FQNEAQ (reference sequence). As DNA, the CDR3 is TGTGCCAGCAGCGGAAGCGCTAACTATGGCTACACCTTC. Encoded protein: CASSGSANYGYTF.